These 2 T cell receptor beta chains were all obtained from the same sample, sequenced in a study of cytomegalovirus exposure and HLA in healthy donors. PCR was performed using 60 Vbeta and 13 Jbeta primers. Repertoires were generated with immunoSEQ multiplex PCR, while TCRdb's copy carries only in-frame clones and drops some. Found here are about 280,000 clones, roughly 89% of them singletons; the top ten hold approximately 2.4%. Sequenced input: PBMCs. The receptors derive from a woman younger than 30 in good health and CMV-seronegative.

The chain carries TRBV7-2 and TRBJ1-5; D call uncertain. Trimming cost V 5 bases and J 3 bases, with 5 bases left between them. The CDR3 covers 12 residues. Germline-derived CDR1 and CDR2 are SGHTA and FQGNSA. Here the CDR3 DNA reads TGTGCCAGCAGCCTAAACAATCAGCCCCAGCATTTT. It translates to CASSLNNQPQHF. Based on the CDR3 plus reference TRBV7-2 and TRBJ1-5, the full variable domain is GAGVSQSPSNKVTEKGKDVELRCDPISGHTALYWYRQSLGQGLEFLIYFQGNSAPDKSGLPSDRFSAERTGGSVSTLTIQRTQQEDSAVYLCASSLNNQPQHFGDGTRLSIL.

The CDR3, as DNA: TGTGCCATCAGTGAGTCGGAGAAGGGGGTGGCTGAAGCTTTCTTT. Amino acids: CAISESEKGVAEAFF. The rearrangement links TRBV10-3 to TRBJ1-1; D is perhaps TRBD1 (6 bases). Germline CDR1 reads ENHRY; CDR2 reads SYGVKD. The length of the CDR3 is 15 residues. V gave up 0 bases and J gave up 6 bases, with 14 bases separating them.